The 29 T cell receptor beta chains listed next were all sequenced from one sample in a study of T cells expressing NK-cell markers. TCRdb re-called the 5' RACE reads and catalogs CDR3 proteins one per entry, DNA excluded. This sample contains about 120,000 distinct CDR3 sequences. Sequenced sample: blood T cells: a sorted CD56 or NKG2C T cell subset, CD4+ or CD8+ T cells, or bulk PBMC T cells (not recorded which). These receptors were taken from a woman aged 18-69 years in good health.

The V gene is TRBV7-2, the J gene TRBJ2-2. The CDR3 consists of 16 residues. Germline V gives CDR1 SGHTA, CDR2 FQGNSA. CDR3 protein: CASSSEFFANTGELFF.

V usage is TRBV11-2 and J usage is TRBJ1-5. The CDR3 runs to 15 residues. CDR1 is SGHAT, CDR2 FQNNGV, per germline. This CDR3 reads CASSLVGGDNQPQHF.

V usage is TRBV5-1 and J usage is TRBJ2-4; TCRdb returns TRBD1, unconfirmable since there is no DNA. Per the germline V gene, CDR1 is SGHRS and CDR2 is YFSETQ. This CDR3 region has 15 residues. The CDR3 protein is CASSLVPGTRDIQYF.

J is TRBJ2-3 and V is TRBV29-1; TCRdb designates TRBD2, a call that cannot be tested without DNA. The germline V gene has CDR1 SQVTM and CDR2 ANQGSEA. The CDR3 is 13 amino acids. CDR3 amino acids: CSVGGLVGDTQYF.

J is TRBJ1-2 and V is TRBV13; TCRdb reports TRBD1, a call that lacks DNA to check it against. CDR1 and CDR2 (germline): PRHDT, FYEKMQ (reference sequence). This CDR3 has 15 amino acids. The CDR3 loop is CASSLATGLLYGYTF.

The chain combines TRBV12-5 with TRBJ2-1; TCRdb reports TRBD2, a call that lacks DNA to check it against. Germline V gene data show CDR1 as LGHNT and CDR2 as FRNRAP. This CDR3 is 15 amino acids long. CDR3 sequence: CASGLARLAGGEQFF. The variable domain in full, with the rest retrieved from reference TRBV12-5 and TRBJ2-1, is DARVTQTPRHKVTEMGQEVTMRCQPILGHNTVFWYRQTMMQGLELLAYFRNRAPLDDSGMPKDRFSAEMPDATLATLKIQPSEPRDSAVYFCASGLARLAGGEQFFGPGTRLTVL.

The gene calls are TRBV10-3 and TRBJ2-7. Germline CDR1 reads ENHRY; CDR2 reads SYGVKD. The CDR3 consists of 14 residues. The CDR3 sequence: CAISGPGSSYEQYF.

The CDR3 protein is CASSLRWGNEQYF. The rearrangement uses TRBV7-7 and TRBJ2-7; without DNA, the TCRdb call of TRBD1 cannot be checked. The CDR3 loop spans 13 amino acids. Germline V gene lookup returns CDR1 SSHAT and CDR2 FNYEAQ (reference sequence).

The CDR3 region is CSVEHHWEQYF. The chain has TRBV29-1 and TRBJ2-7. The CDR3 spans 11 residues. The germline gives CDR1 SQVTM, CDR2 ANQGSEA.

This sequence joins TRBV24-1 and TRBJ2-3; there is no DNA to check the TCRdb D call of TRBD2. The CDR3 length is 16 residues. CDR1 KGHDR and CDR2 SFDVKD come from the germline V gene. The CDR3 protein is CATSESTSGGTDTQYF.

The chain has TRBV15 and TRBJ1-1. This CDR3 is built from 14 residues. Germline CDR1 is LNHNV and CDR2 is YYDKDF (reference sequence). The CDR3 reads CATSPRSVYTEAFF. Variable domain in full (rest from reference TRBV15 and TRBJ1-1): DAMVIQNPRYQVTQFGKPVTLSCSQTLNHNVMYWYQQKSSQAPKLLFHYYDKDFNNEADTPDNFQSRRPNTSFCFLDIRSPGLGDTAMYLCATSPRSVYTEAFFGQGTRLTVV.

J is TRBJ1-6 and V is TRBV12-3 or TRBV12-4. The CDR3 consists of 14 residues. CDR3 region: CASSLDLRGSPLHF.

This chain joins TRBV12-3 or TRBV12-4 and TRBJ2-1. The CDR3 is 12 amino acids. The CDR3 loop is CASSLSNNEQFF.

The chain employs TRBV5-1 and TRBJ2-1; as DNA is missing, the TRBD1 call by TCRdb cannot be tested. The CDR3 consists of 16 residues. Germline V gene data show CDR1 as SGHRS and CDR2 as YFSETQ. CDR3 sequence reads: CASSPLSGTGVNEQFF.

This rearrangement joins TRBV9 to TRBJ2-7; as DNA is missing, the TRBD2 call by TCRdb cannot be tested. Germline CDR1 is SGDLS and CDR2 is YYNGEE. This CDR3 region has 12 residues. CDR3: CASSVGEDEQYF. The whole variable domain, remainder taken from reference TRBV9 and TRBJ2-7, is DSGVTQTPKHLITATGQRVTLRCSPRSGDLSVYWYQQSLDQGLQFLIQYYNGEERAKGNILERFSAQQFPDLHSELNLSSLELGDSALYFCASSVGEDEQYFGPGTRLTVT.

The chain is built from TRBV7-9 and TRBJ2-1; TCRdb names TRBD2, which stays unverified in the absence of DNA. The germline CDR1 and CDR2 sequences are SEHNR and FQNEAQ (reference sequence). The CDR3 loop spans 17 amino acids. The CDR3: CASSSGTSGGDVDEQFF.

V is TRBV28 and J is TRBJ1-2; TCRdb calls TRBD1, which cannot be checked without DNA. CDR3 length: 18 amino acids. CDR1 is MDHEN and CDR2 is SYDVKM in the germline V gene. CDR3 sequence: CASSYLRETAGSGYGYTF.

The V call is TRBV28, the J call TRBJ2-1; TCRdb lists TRBD1, though no DNA is available to test this call. Germline-derived CDR1 and CDR2 are MDHEN and SYDVKM. This CDR3 has 15 residues. The chain's CDR3 is CASILWTTGGYEQFF.

The chain has TRBV5-1 and TRBJ1-1; lacking DNA, the TRBD1 call made by TCRdb goes unchecked. CDR1 is SGHRS, CDR2 YFSETQ, per germline. The CDR3 is made up of 16 amino acids. The CDR3 loop is CASSLWDPRLSIEAFF. The full variable domain, its missing parts supplied by reference TRBV5-1 and TRBJ1-1, is KAGVTQTPRYLIKTRGQQVTLSCSPISGHRSVSWYQQTPGQGLQFLFEYFSETQRNKGNFPGRFSGRQFSNSRSEMNVSTLELGDSALYLCASSLWDPRLSIEAFFGQGTRLTVV.

The rearrangement joins TRBV9 to TRBJ2-1. The length of the CDR3 is 13 residues. Looked up from germline, CDR1 is SGDLS and CDR2 is YYNGEE. The CDR3 loop is CASSEVLNNEQFF.

The gene calls are TRBV27 and TRBJ2-2. There are 12 residues in the CDR3. Germline V CDR1 and CDR2: MNHEY, SMNVEV (reference sequence). The CDR3 sequence: CASSERTGELFF.

The V call is TRBV24-1, the J call TRBJ2-2; the D gene TCRdb calls, TRBD1, cannot be checked with no DNA. This CDR3 spans 16 amino acids. Germline V gene lookup returns CDR1 KGHDR and CDR2 SFDVKD. The CDR3 is CATSDRDRGETGELFF.

This chain uses TRBV4-2 with TRBJ2-7; checking the TCRdb D call of TRBD2 is not possible without DNA. There are 13 residues in the CDR3. Germline lookup yields CDR1 LGHNA and CDR2 YNFKEQ. The chain's CDR3 is CASSTGTNYEQYF.

The chain joins TRBV24-1 to TRBJ2-2. Germline V CDR1 and CDR2: KGHDR, SFDVKD. This CDR3 contains 12 residues. This CDR3 reads CATSGSPGELFF.

The CDR3 protein is CSVEDPDRSNTGELFF. The chain has TRBV29-1 and TRBJ2-2; there is no DNA to check the TCRdb D call of TRBD1. CDR3 size: 16 residues. In germline, CDR1 is SQVTM, CDR2 ANQGSEA.

The genes are TRBV18 and TRBJ2-3; lacking DNA, the TRBD2 call made by TCRdb goes unchecked. This CDR3 has 16 amino acids. Germline loops: CDR1 KGHSH, CDR2 LQKENI. CDR3 region: CASSPPTSTFRDTQYF.

V gene TRBV5-6 combines with J gene TRBJ2-7; the TRBD2 assignment by TCRdb is unverifiable without DNA. Germline CDR1 SGHDT, CDR2 YYEEEE. This CDR3 has 15 amino acids. This CDR3 reads CASSPGLAVTYEQYF.

The rearrangement links TRBV27 to TRBJ2-1; with no DNA, the TCRdb D assignment of TRBD2 cannot be verified. The CDR3 runs to 15 residues. Germline values: CDR1 MNHEY, CDR2 SMNVEV (reference sequence). The chain's CDR3 is CASSFGTSFGNEQFF.

This chain links TRBV4-2 with TRBJ2-3; the TCRdb D gene call, TRBD2, has no DNA to confirm it. CDR1 and CDR2 from the germline V gene are LGHNA and YNFKEQ. The CDR3 totals 14 residues. The CDR3 protein is CASSPTSLGDTQYF.